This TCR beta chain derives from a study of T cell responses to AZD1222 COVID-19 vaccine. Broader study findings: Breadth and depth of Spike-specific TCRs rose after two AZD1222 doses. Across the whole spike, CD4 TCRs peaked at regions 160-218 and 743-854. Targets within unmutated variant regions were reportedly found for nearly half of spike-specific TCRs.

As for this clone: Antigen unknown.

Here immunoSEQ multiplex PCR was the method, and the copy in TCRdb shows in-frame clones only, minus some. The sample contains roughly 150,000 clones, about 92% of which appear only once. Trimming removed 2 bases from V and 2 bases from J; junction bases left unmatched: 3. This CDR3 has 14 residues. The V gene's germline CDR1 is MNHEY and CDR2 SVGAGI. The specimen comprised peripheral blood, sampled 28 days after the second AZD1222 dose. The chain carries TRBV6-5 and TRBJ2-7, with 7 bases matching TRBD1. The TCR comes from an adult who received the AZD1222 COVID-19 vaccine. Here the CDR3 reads CASSYRDRPYEQYF. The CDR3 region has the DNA TGTGCCAGCAGTTACCGGGACAGACCCTACGAGCAGTACTTC.